The clone carrying this TCR beta chain was found many times. What it recognizes is unknown. This sample was included in a study of T cells in Graves' hyperthyroidism and ophthalmopathy. About the study: Peripheral blood was obtained at initial diagnosis, preceding any treatment.

Fresh peripheral blood, roughly 10 ml, was the source of the PBMCs. Between the trimmed V and J ends, which lost 0 bases and 2 bases, there was a span of 2 bases. The CDR3 consists of 14 residues. Germline CDR1 reads LGHDT; CDR2 reads YNNKEL (reference sequence). General study results and limits: Stable hyperthyroidism was separated from ophthalmopathy by a model based on 13 V-J features.

The TCR beta CDR3 regions underwent amplification using RNA transcripts as the source. A set of HTBI primers served as the primers for a first-round RT-PCR of the TCR CDR3. One entry per CDR3 protein, called by TCRdb with MiXCR from the multiplex PCR reads. In the table there are approximately 600,000 distinct CDR3 sequences, approximately 14% of which are singletons. This TCR derives from a woman aged 25 to 39 with Graves' hyperthyroidism that later progressed to Graves' ophthalmopathy. The rearrangement uses TRBV3-1 and TRBJ2-6, with D unresolved. The sequencing input was blood. CDR3 DNA sequence: TGTGCCAGCAGCCAAGATACTGGGGCCAACGTCCTGACTTTC. Amino acids: CASSQDTGANVLTF.